The T cell receptor (beta chain) described here comes from a study of response to subunit inactivated influenza vaccine. Study-wide points: Authors suggested each seasonal flu vaccination may recruit only limited numbers of new T cells.

A single record per CDR3 protein comes from TCRdb applying MiXCR to the RT-PCR reads. The profile shows about 500,000 distinct CDR3 sequences, 16% of them singletons. The J segment lost 1 base and the V segment lost 6 bases, leaving 1 base of the junction unmatched. CDR3 length: 13 residues. Germline values: CDR1 DFQATT, CDR2 SNEGSKA (reference sequence). In this sample, this clonotype turned up a few times. Its antigen remains unknown. The sequence came from a man aged 45 to 75 who received an inactivated influenza vaccine. The specimen comprised CD4+ T cells sorted from PBMCs, sampled less than 30 months after vaccination. The gene calls are TRBV20-1 and TRBJ2-3; 10 bases agree with TRBD2. CDR3 nucleotide sequence: TGCAGTGCCGGACTAGCGGGCACAGATACGCAGTATTTT. This encodes CSAGLAGTDTQYF.